This T cell receptor (beta chain) is drawn from a study of shared clonotypes between healthy human individuals (dated by TCRdb to about 2020). Background on the whole study: The cohort comprised a couple of women and three men aged 18 to 49 years. For each donor, CD4 naive and CD4 memory were each run on three plates, CD8 naive on two plates, and CD8 memory on one plate. Each donor's leukapheresis produced roughly between roughly 0.85 and 10 billion PBMCs. Different laboratories and diverse techniques were used to prepare libraries and sequence TCR repertoires, to increase sequencing depth and limit assay-specific biases. To estimate repertoire size and how much clonotypes are shared between individuals, the study performed deep sequencing of blood TCR repertoires from roughly five healthy adults.

As regards this clone: Its cognate antigen has yet to be identified. The sample holds no much larger clone one base away, and base qualities are not on file.

Trimming removed 6 bases from V and 7 bases from J; the gene matches leave 5 bases unexplained. CDR1 and CDR2 are read off the germline V gene as LGHNT and FRNRAP. The CDR3 numbers 15 residues from cysteine through phenylalanine. Only CDR3 DNA is held: 45 bases, read in frame from base 1. Findings and caveats that apply to the study as a whole: Sampling was restricted to blood, and TCR repertoires in tissues likely differ from the TCR repertoires found in blood. Naive subsets generally had larger estimated clonotype richness than memory subsets. Incomplete sequencing was indicated by rarefaction of sorted-subset datasets, despite the large sequencing depth. When a handful of donors were compared, the shared fraction of clonotypes was around 5% for naive CD4, 3% to 4% for naive CD8, 2% to 2.5% for memory CD4, and 0.4% for memory CD8. Pairwise subsampling led to the expectation that sequencing depth would affect the degree of clonotype sharing among donors. Because the study included only a small number of donors, the genetic and exposure-history diversity represented was limited. Compared with non-shared clonotypes, the clonotypes found in all four sorted-subset donors had higher generation probabilities.

TCR CDR3 regions were amplified from genomic DNA by multiplex PCR using the deep immunoSEQ assay. Genomic DNA extracted from each cell subset was distributed evenly over all wells of several immunoSEQ 96-well plates, and each plate served as one replicate. For sorted subsets, each replicate PCR was loaded with 200 ng genomic DNA, equivalent to about 30,000 T cell genomes. Purified libraries were quantified with a Qubit 3.0 fluorometer, sized on a Bioanalyzer 2100, and re-quantified with the KAPA Library Quantification kit. Each immunoSEQ 96-well plate was sequenced on its own single-read 150-cycle Illumina NextSeq 550 flow cell. In the authors' own workflow: Because the immunoSEQ output held only junctional sequences and lacked quality scores, the filtering could not match the filtering applied to full-length reads. Sequences were annotated with PyIR, a Python wrapper for IgBLAST v1.9, and V/J genes and CDR3 were assigned using IMGT germline references. Reads were removed for weak V/J assignments (E-value above 1e-6), missing CDR3, stop codons, out-of-frame junctions, or ambiguous translated residues. V3J clonotypes were defined by identical inferred V gene, J gene, and CDR3 amino acid sequence. Percentage overlap between repertoires was calculated by dividing the number of shared unique clonotypes by the size of the smaller repertoire. RTK rarefaction, the Chao1 estimator, and Recon v2.1 estimates of unobserved clonotypes were used to assess repertoire richness. OLGA was used to compute generation probabilities for all TCRbeta clonotypes that the gDNA method yielded from a handful of donors. The table comes from immuneACCESS by way of TCRdb, which keeps in-frame sequences with V and J called. Part of the clones is missing from these tables; in studies checked, under half for an unresolved V gene and the rest for unknown reasons. V and J calls and clone size are given by that table; D and trimming were obtained from the DNA. This sample holds about 2.4 million clones; roughly 93% were observed only once. Approximately 0.36% of the sample goes to the ten largest clones.

Healthy HIV-negative adults with no recently reported acute infections or vaccinations were included as donors. Every donor was a Caucasian adult living in Nashville, Tennessee, USA. CD4+ T cells were enriched by magnetic negative selection; naive cells were then positively selected on CD45RA, and the negative fraction formed the memory subset. Blood was obtained by leukapheresis, after which PBMCs were separated by Ficoll-Histopaque density gradient centrifugation and cryopreserved in liquid nitrogen vapor phase. Purity and quantity of every magnetically sorted T cell population were checked by analytical flow cytometry. Genomic DNA was isolated from every sorted fraction and measured by UV absorbance on a Nanodrop 2000c.

The sample was naive CD4+ T cells from PBMCs. The sample's cell subset or site, from its label and the paper: CD45RA+ positively selected. In this chain, TRBV12-5 is recombined with TRBJ2-3; 15 central nucleotides agree with TRBD2. The sequence was collected from a man in his late teens or twenties in good health. Some clones in this sample may be carry-over from other donors' samples. The DNA sequence reads TGTGCTAGTGGCCGAGGGACTAGCGGGAGGTATACGCAGTATTTT. It translates to CASGRGTSGRYTQYF.